This TCR beta chain stems from a study of T cells in lung cancer brain metastases. Findings of the study overall: DNA fragmentation in FFPE samples may have prevented full retrieval of the infiltrating T cell repertoire. Most clones were lesion-specific, with limited overlap between paired lesions (Morisita around 0.24).

Produced via immunoSEQ multiplex PCR; TCRdb's table is partial and in-frame only. The sample lists a few thousand clones; approximately 91% were seen once. The CDR3 consists of 15 residues. Between the trimmed V and J ends, which lost 2 bases and 1 base, there was a span of 10 bases. Per germline, CDR1 MNHEY and CDR2 SMNVEV (reference sequence). Concerning this clone: Its antigen is still unknown.

The sequenced material came from tumor tissue from the primary lung tumor. The V and J genes are TRBV27 and TRBJ2-3, with D perhaps being TRBD1 or TRBD2 (5 bases each). This TCR was sampled from an older man with non-small cell lung cancer. For the CDR3, the DNA is TGTGCCAGCAGTTTAGGGGGTGGTGGCACAGATACGCAGTATTTT. Its protein product is CASSLGGGGTDTQYF.